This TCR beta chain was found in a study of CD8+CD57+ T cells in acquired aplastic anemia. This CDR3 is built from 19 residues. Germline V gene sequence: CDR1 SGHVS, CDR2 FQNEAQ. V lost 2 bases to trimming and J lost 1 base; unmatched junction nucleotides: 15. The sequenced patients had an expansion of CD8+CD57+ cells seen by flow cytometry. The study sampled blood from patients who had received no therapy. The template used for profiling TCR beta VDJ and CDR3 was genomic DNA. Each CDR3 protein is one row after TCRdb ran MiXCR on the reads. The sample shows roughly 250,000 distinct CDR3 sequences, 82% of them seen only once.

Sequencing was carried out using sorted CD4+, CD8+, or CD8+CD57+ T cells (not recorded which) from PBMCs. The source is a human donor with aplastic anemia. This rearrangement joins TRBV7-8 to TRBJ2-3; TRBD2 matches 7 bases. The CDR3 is CASSLTRASGTGGTDTQYF. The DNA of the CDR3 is TGTGCCAGCAGCTTAACCCGGGCTAGCGGTACGGGGGGCACAGATACGCAGTATTTT.